The sequence of this T cell receptor (beta chain) was determined in a study of T cell repertoires in cytomegalovirus infection. TCRdb reprocessed the reads with MiXCR, giving one entry per CDR3 protein. The table lists 200,000 or so distinct CDR3 sequences, approximately 30% of them singletons. CDR3 length equals 14 residues. The V gene lost 6 bases and the J gene lost 3 bases, with 12 bases spanning the gap. This clonotype has ten or more counts. Sequencing was done on a sample of PBMCs. This receptor was obtained from a human donor in good health (CMV status not recorded). Some clones in this sample may be carry-over from other donors' samples. The chain links TRBV12-3 or TRBV12-4 to TRBJ1-5, with D perhaps TRBD1 (5 bases). The chain's CDR3 is CASSQQGDNQPQHF. As DNA, the CDR3 is TGTGCCAGCAGCCAGCAGGGCGACAATCAGCCCCAGCATTTT.